This T cell receptor beta chain was identified during a study of blood T cell repertoires in COVID-19. Study as a whole: T cells, B-cell-depleted T cells, or PBMCs provided the cDNA or gDNA that served as material.

This clone is a singleton in its sample. Authors' data handling: Using reference gene primer amplification, nucleated cell counts were estimated. Libraries were prepared by immunoSEQ multiplex PCR; TCRdb keeps only in-frame clonotypes and omits some of them. Clonal size and the V and J genes are those of that table, whereas D and trimming came from the DNA. The table records about 180,000 clones, 87% of them present only once. CDR3 length equals 16 residues. Germline V gene data show CDR1 as SEHNR and CDR2 as FQNEAQ (reference sequence). Trimming stripped 7 bases from V and 4 bases from J, with 20 bases between.

The V gene is TRBV7-9, the J gene TRBJ1-5; D may be TRBD1 (6 bases). This TCR came from a woman aged 65 to 85 with COVID-19, enrolled during active disease. Sequences were obtained from peripheral blood. The CDR3 spells CASTRGGQPFNQPQHF. DNA of the CDR3: TGTGCCAGCACCCGGGGGGGGCAGCCTTTTAATCAGCCCCAGCATTTT.